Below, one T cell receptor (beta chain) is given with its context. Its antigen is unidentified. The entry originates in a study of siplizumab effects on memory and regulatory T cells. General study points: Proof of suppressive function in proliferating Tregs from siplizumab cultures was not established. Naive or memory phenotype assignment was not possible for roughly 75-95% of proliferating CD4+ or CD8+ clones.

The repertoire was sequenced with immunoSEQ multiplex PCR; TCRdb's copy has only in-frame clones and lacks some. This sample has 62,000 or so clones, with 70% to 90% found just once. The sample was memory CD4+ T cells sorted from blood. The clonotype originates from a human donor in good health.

The CDR3 here is CASSLDSTPPEQYF. The CDR3 nucleotides are TGTGCCAGCAGCTTAGATTCTACTCCCCCCGAGCAGTACTTC. The genes are TRBV11-2 and TRBJ2-7; D gene unclear. V was pared by 0 bases and J by 6 bases, with 12 bases between. Germline lookup yields CDR1 SGHAT and CDR2 FQNNGV. The CDR3 is 14 amino acids.